Below are 5 T cell receptor beta chains sequenced from a single sample in a study of blood T cell repertoires in COVID-19. TCRdb's table, derived via immunoSEQ multiplex PCR, lists solely in-frame clones and lacks some. Here the sample spans some 110,000 clones, 85% being singletons. The sequenced material came from peripheral blood. Receptors were obtained from a man between 45 and 60 years old with acute or convalescent COVID-19.

The chain links TRBV5-5 to TRBJ1-5; D gene unclear. Germline assignment: CDR1 SGHKS and CDR2 YYEKEE (reference sequence). Deletions cut 2 bases from V and 5 bases from J, with 11 bases between. The CDR3 contains 14 residues. The chain's CDR3 is CASSFWREDQPQHF. DNA for the CDR3: TGTGCCAGCAGCTTTTGGAGGGAGGATCAGCCCCAGCATTTT.

The rearrangement links TRBV2 to TRBJ1-2, with D tentatively TRBD1 (5 bases). The CDR3 totals 14 residues. Trimming took 4 bases from V and 2 from J, leaving 11 bases between them. CDR1 SNHLY and CDR2 FYNNEI come from the germline V gene. This chain's CDR3 is CASSGQGPNYGYTF. CDR3 DNA: TGTGCCAGCAGTGGTCAGGGTCCCAACTATGGCTACACCTTC.

The sample holds a few counts of this clone. J is TRBJ2-7 and V is TRBV19; D ambiguous. Germline CDR1 and CDR2: LNHDA and SQIVND (reference sequence). This CDR3 has 13 amino acids. V was shortened by 3 bases and J by 3 bases, with 9 bases between the two germline ends. The CDR3 nucleotides read TGTGCCAGTAGTATCAGTCTGTTCTACGAGCAGTACTTC. This translates into CASSISLFYEQYF.

This clone has only a few counts. V is TRBV11-3 and J is TRBJ2-7, with a weak D call TRBD2 (5 bases). Germline-derived CDR1 and CDR2 are SGHNT and YENEEA. The CDR3 is 14 amino acids. V was trimmed by 2 bases and J by 2 bases, leaving 10 bases between them. The CDR3 sequence: CASSLLAKPYEQYF. As DNA, the CDR3 is TGTGCCAGCAGCTTACTAGCTAAACCCTACGAGCAGTACTTC.

The chain carries TRBV7-3 and TRBJ1-1; a possible D gene is TRBD1 (6 bases). The CDR3 consists of 15 residues. The germline CDR1 and CDR2 sequences are SGHTA and FQGTGA. V lost 2 bases and J 0 bases, leaving 10 bases between the germline ends. The CDR3 DNA reads as TGTGCCAGCAGCTTATCCGACAGGCTGAACACTGAAGCTTTCTTT. Translation gives CASSLSDRLNTEAFF.